The 30 T cell receptor beta chains below were found in one sample sequenced in a study of read filtering for tumor transcriptome and immune sequencing. From around 440 ng of RNA, a library with molecular barcoded alpha/delta and beta/gamma adaptors was made. TCRdb redid the calling of the reads with MiXCR, one entry per CDR3 protein. The sample consists of around 140,000 distinct CDR3 sequences, under 15% of them appearing once. Sequenced: a population of CD138-negative cells sorted from bone marrow. All receptors come from a donor at least 40 years old with multiple myeloma.

This clonotype was picked up many times. V usage is TRBV4-2 and J usage is TRBJ2-1; 8 bases are shared with TRBD2. There are 18 residues in the CDR3. Trimming cost V 1 base and J 2 bases; bases outside gene matches: 10. Germline CDR1 LGHNA, CDR2 YNFKEQ. This CDR3 reads CASSQGPSRLATYNEQFF. The CDR3 region has the DNA TGTGCCAGCAGCCAAGGACCCTCAAGACTAGCGACCTACAATGAGCAGTTCTTC.

This clonotype showed up many times. The chain employs TRBV5-1 and TRBJ2-1; the D gene is possibly TRBD1 (5 bases). Germline CDR1 and CDR2: SGHRS and YFSETQ. The CDR3 is 13 residues long. Trimming pared 0 bases from V and 8 bases from J, leaving 9 bases between. This chain's CDR3 is CASSLEGRDEQFF. In DNA form, the CDR3 reads TGCGCCAGCAGCTTGGAGGGCAGGGATGAGCAGTTCTTC.

This clonotype has ten or more counts. A junction boundary mismatches the germline segment, possibly from a read error. V and J are TRBV7-9 and TRBJ2-6; TRBD1 might be the D (5 bases). The germline V gene encodes CDR1 SEHNR and CDR2 FQNEAQ (reference sequence). The CDR3 extends over 13 amino acids. The CDR3 sequence: CASSALGPNALTF. The DNA for the CDR3 is TGTGCCAGCAGCGCTCTGGGGCCCAACGCCCTGACTTTC. The full variable domain, rest sourced from reference TRBV7-9 and TRBJ2-6, is DTGVSQNPRHKITKRGQNVTFRCDPISEHNRLYWYRQTLGQGPEFLTYFQNEAQLEKSRLLSDRFSAERPKGSFSTLEIQRTEQGDSAMYLCASSALGPNALTFGAGSRLTVL.

As for this clonotype: One junction end disagrees with the germline gene, perhaps due to a read error. The V and J genes are TRBV5-1 and TRBJ2-5; TRBD2 might be the D (6 bases). Germline CDR1 and CDR2: SGHRS and YFSETQ. This CDR3 contains 12 residues. Here the CDR3 reads CASSLGGETQCF. The DNA of the CDR3 is TGCGCCAGCAGCCTGGGGGGAGAGACCCAGTGCTTC.

This chain uses TRBV10-3 with TRBJ2-7, with D hard to call. The CDR3 covers 14 residues. The V gene's germline CDR1 is ENHRY and CDR2 SYGVKD. Trimming pared 0 bases from V and 1 base from J, leaving 7 bases between. The CDR3 DNA follows: TGTGCCATCAGTGAGTCCCACACGTCCTACGAGCAGTACTTC. The encoded protein is CAISESHTSYEQYF.

This clonotype was found a few times. This sequence joins TRBV28 and TRBJ2-7, with 7 positions matching TRBD2. Germline CDR1 reads MDHEN; CDR2 reads SYDVKM. Germline trimming cut 8 bases from V and 0 bases from J; bases unmatched to any gene: 10. The CDR3 contains 15 residues. In DNA, the CDR3 is TGTGCCAGCCAAAGTGTGGGAGGGATCTCCTACGAGCAGTACTTC. Translation gives CASQSVGGISYEQYF.

Many counts were recorded for this clonotype. This chain joins TRBV19 and TRBJ1-5, with 12 bases matching TRBD1. Germline trimming cut 7 bases from V and 4 bases from J; bases unmatched to any gene: 11. This CDR3 spans 17 amino acids. CDR1 is LNHDA, CDR2 SQIVND, per germline (reference sequence). The DNA for the CDR3 is TGTGCCAGTACCGCCCCCCGGGACAGGGGGCGAAATCAGCCCCAGCATTTT. Amino acids: CASTAPRDRGRNQPQHF.

This clonotype was recorded many times. This CDR3 is CASQPIDGEAFF. The CDR3, as DNA: TGTGCCAGCCAACCGATCGACGGTGAAGCTTTCTTT. The chain couples TRBV18 to TRBJ1-1; no clear D gene. The germline V gene has CDR1 KGHSH and CDR2 LQKENI. V lost 8 bases, J lost 7 bases, and 14 bases lay in between. The CDR3 sequence is 12 residues long.

This clonotype was picked up many times. The chain uses TRBV29-1 and TRBJ2-1; TRBD2 agrees at 7 bases. Germline CDR1 SQVTM, CDR2 ANQGSEA. After removal of 4 bases from V and 10 bases from J, the junction contained 10 bases not matched to a gene. CDR3 length: 13 amino acids. CDR3 amino acids: CSVARDYGIEQFF. The DNA for the CDR3 is TGCAGCGTTGCCCGGGACTACGGAATCGAGCAGTTCTTC.

This clonotype appeared once. At one end the junction does not follow the germline gene, possibly because of a read error. J is TRBJ2-2 and V is TRBV20-1; D gene uncertain. From germline, CDR1 is DFQATT and CDR2 SNEGSKA (reference sequence). This CDR3 has 14 residues. As DNA, the CDR3 is TGCAGCGCTAGACATGCCTGGGGCACCGGGGAGCTGTTTTTT. Its translation is CSARHAWGTGELFF.

This clonotype was detected many times. The chain couples TRBV13 to TRBJ2-7; 8 bases are a match to TRBD2. The CDR3 loop spans 16 amino acids. The germline V gene encodes CDR1 PRHDT and CDR2 FYEKMQ (reference sequence). The ends lost 3 bases at V and 2 bases at J; junction bases unmatched: 9. The CDR3 reads CASSLELAAIPYEQYF. The CDR3 nucleotides read TGTGCCAGCAGCTTGGAACTAGCGGCTATCCCCTACGAGCAGTACTTC. The variable domain in full, with the rest retrieved from reference TRBV13 and TRBJ2-7, is AAGVIQSPRHLIKEKRETATLKCYPIPRHDTVYWYQQGPGQDPQFLISFYEKMQSDKGSIPDRFSAQQFSDYHSELNMSSLELGDSALYFCASSLELAAIPYEQYFGPGTRLTVT.

This clonotype was recorded many times. The J gene is TRBJ1-2, the V gene TRBV10-3; no clear D. CDR3 length: 13 amino acids. CDR1 ENHRY and CDR2 SYGVKD come from the germline V gene. Trimming took 10 bases from V and 0 from J, leaving 12 bases between them. CDR3: CATTEGSNYGYTF. The CDR3 DNA reads TGTGCCACAACTGAGGGTTCTAACTATGGCTACACCTTC.

This clonotype was detected many times. The chain has TRBV20-1 and TRBJ1-1, with a tentative D call TRBD1 (6 bases). There are 15 residues in the CDR3. The germline V gene has CDR1 DFQATT and CDR2 SNEGSKA (reference sequence). V was shortened by 4 bases and J by 0 bases, with 15 bases between the two germline ends. CDR3 protein: CSAKTLDRLNTEAFF. The CDR3 nucleotides are TGCAGTGCTAAAACCCTCGACAGGCTGAACACTGAAGCTTTCTTT.

As to this clonotype: This may be a read error, as it is one base from a much larger clone. J is TRBJ2-1 and V is TRBV12-5; D gene unclear. CDR3 length: 12 residues. CDR1 and CDR2 (germline): LGHNT, FRNRAP. DNA for the CDR3: TGTGCTAGTGGGAAAGGCTACAATAAGCAGTTCTTC. The encoded protein is CASGKGYNKQFF.

The table lists this clonotype with many counts. The chain is built from TRBV20-1 and TRBJ2-7; D possibly corresponds to TRBD1 (7 bases). V lost 2 bases and J lost 4, with 15 bases in between. In germline, CDR1 is DFQATT, CDR2 SNEGSKA (reference sequence). The length of the CDR3 is 14 residues. The CDR3 bases are TGCAGTGCTAGACAGGGGGGTGATGGATACGAGCAGTACTTC. Translated, it gives CSARQGGDGYEQYF.

The chain is built from TRBV29-1 and TRBJ2-1, with 9 bases aligning to TRBD2. Germline CDR1 and CDR2: SQVTM and ANQGSEA. V shed 7 bases and J 3 bases; nucleotides not matched to a gene: 16. The CDR3 is 17 residues long. The CDR3 sequence is CSDVDSVPSGVYNEQFF. CDR3 DNA: TGCAGCGATGTAGATTCGGTGCCTAGCGGGGTCTACAATGAGCAGTTCTTC.

In this sample, this clonotype turned up many times. The J gene is TRBJ1-1, the V gene TRBV4-1; D possibly corresponds to TRBD1 (5 bases). CDR1 and CDR2 (germline): MGHRA, YSYEKL. The CDR3 has 12 residues. V lost 3 bases and J 8 bases, leaving 10 bases between the germline ends. The CDR3 reads CASSQSGQEAFF. CDR3 nucleotides: TGCGCCAGCAGCCAGTCAGGGCAAGAAGCTTTCTTT.

This clonotype was found many times. The chain employs TRBV20-1 and TRBJ2-1; 9 bases line up with TRBD2. Germline assignment: CDR1 DFQATT and CDR2 SNEGSKA (reference sequence). J was trimmed by 0 bases and V by 6 bases; bases with no gene match: 9. The CDR3 length is 16 residues. CDR3 sequence reads: CSAPNALAGSYNEQFF. DNA of the CDR3: TGCAGTGCCCCCAATGCACTAGCGGGCTCCTACAATGAGCAGTTCTTC.

This clonotype occurred many times. The chain joins TRBV7-2 to TRBJ1-1, with D unclear. The CDR3 totals 15 residues. The germline V and J ends were trimmed by 6 bases and 4 bases, with 18 bases remaining between them. From germline, CDR1 is SGHTA and CDR2 FQGNSA. The CDR3 DNA sequence: TGTGCCAGCAGACTGACTCAGAACCTTGGCACTGAAGCTTTCTTT. Its translation: CASRLTQNLGTEAFF.

In its sample, this clonotype was seen many times. The chain uses TRBV27 and TRBJ2-1; TRBD1 matches 10 bases. The trim removed 5 bases at V and 15 bases at J, leaving 10 bases unmatched. CDR1 is MNHEY and CDR2 is SMNVEV in the germline V gene (reference sequence). The CDR3 runs to 13 residues. CDR3 loop: CASSPTRTGGSFF. DNA of the CDR3: TGTGCCAGCAGTCCGACTAGGACAGGGGGTTCGTTCTTC.

In its sample, this clonotype was seen many times. The chain has TRBV7-2 and TRBJ2-1; 15 positions match TRBD2. From germline, CDR1 is SGHTA and CDR2 FQGNSA. V lost 6 bases to trimming and J lost 7 bases; unmatched junction nucleotides: 10. CDR3 length equals 17 residues. This CDR3 reads CASSVGLAGGYLNEQFF. The CDR3 nucleotides are TGTGCCAGCAGTGTGGGACTAGCGGGAGGTTATTTGAATGAGCAGTTCTTC.

There are many counts of this clonotype. The V call is TRBV29-1, the J call TRBJ1-2, with D hard to call. V was clipped by 6 bases and J by 4 bases, with 9 bases between them. This CDR3 spans 11 amino acids. Germline CDR1 reads SQVTM; CDR2 reads ANQGSEA. CDR3 sequence reads: CSVFHGYGYTF. The CDR3 DNA is TGCAGCGTCTTTCATGGCTATGGCTACACCTTC.

Ten or more counts support this clonotype. This chain links TRBV11-2 with TRBJ2-7; 7 bases align to TRBD2. CDR3 length: 15 amino acids. The germline V gene encodes CDR1 SGHAT and CDR2 FQNNGV. Trimming took 1 base from V and 3 from J; bases not matched to a gene: 6. This CDR3 is CASSLGPSGIYEQYF. The CDR3 DNA reads as TGTGCCAGCAGCTTAGGACCCAGCGGGATCTACGAGCAGTACTTC. Based on the CDR3 plus reference TRBV11-2 and TRBJ2-7, the full variable domain is EAGVAQSPRYKIIEKRQSVAFWCNPISGHATLYWYQQILGQGPKLLIQFQNNGVVDDSQLPKDRFSAERLKGVDSTLKIQPAKLEDSAVYLCASSLGPSGIYEQYFGPGTRLTVT.

About this clonotype itself: At one end the junction does not follow the germline gene, possibly because of a read error. The genes are TRBV7-9 and TRBJ2-3; D not resolved. Germline CDR1 is SEHNR and CDR2 is FQNEAQ (reference sequence). The CDR3 is made up of 12 amino acids. As DNA, the CDR3 is TGTGTCAGCAGCCCCGACACGGATACGCAGTATTTT. Translated, it gives CVSSPDTDTQYF.

This clonotype was seen repeatedly, ten times or more. The V and J genes are TRBV7-9 and TRBJ2-5; TRBD1 aligns across 9 bases. Per the germline V gene, CDR1 is SEHNR and CDR2 is FQNEAQ (reference sequence). V shed 2 bases, J shed 4 bases, and the junction held 5 bases outside the gene matches. The length of the CDR3 is 15 residues. The CDR3 sequence: CASSLWDRARETQYF. The CDR3 bases are TGTGCCAGCAGCTTATGGGACAGGGCGAGAGAGACCCAGTACTTC.

This clonotype was seen many times. CDR3 sequence: CASSQGGGRYNEQFF. The CDR3 DNA is TGCGCCAGCAGCCAAGGGGGGGGGAGATACAATGAGCAGTTCTTC. This chain joins TRBV4-3 and TRBJ2-1; 7 bases are shared with TRBD2. Germline CDR1 reads LGHNA; CDR2 reads YSLEER. V dropped 1 base and J dropped 4; count of bases not matched to a gene: 4. This CDR3 comprises 15 residues.

This clonotype was detected ten times or more. The rearrangement uses TRBV10-3 and TRBJ2-3; 7 bases line up with TRBD2. J gave up 5 bases and V 0 bases, and 2 bases lay outside the gene matches. This CDR3 is built from 14 residues. Germline CDR1 ENHRY, CDR2 SYGVKD. As DNA, the CDR3 is TGTGCCATCAGTGAGTCCAGGGAGGGAGATACGCAGTATTTT. It is translated as CAISESREGDTQYF.

This clonotype was observed at least ten times. The chain uses TRBV12-5 and TRBJ1-1, with TRBD1 matching over 9 bases. The CDR3 consists of 13 residues. V shed 6 bases, J shed 5 bases, and the junction held 4 bases outside the gene matches. Per germline, CDR1 LGHNT and CDR2 FRNRAP. CDR3 sequence: CASGSDRGTEAFF. As DNA, the CDR3 is TGTGCTAGTGGCTCAGACAGGGGGACTGAAGCTTTCTTT. The variable domain in full, with the rest retrieved from reference TRBV12-5 and TRBJ1-1, is DARVTQTPRHKVTEMGQEVTMRCQPILGHNTVFWYRQTMMQGLELLAYFRNRAPLDDSGMPKDRFSAEMPDATLATLKIQPSEPRDSAVYFCASGSDRGTEAFFGQGTRLTVV.

A word on this clonotype: An end of the junction does not agree with germline; a read error may underlie this. DNA for the CDR3: TGTGCCAGCAATAGGGGTCGCAATGGGCAGTTCTTC. Protein product: CASNRGRNGQFF. The J gene is TRBJ2-1, the V gene TRBV2, with D possibly TRBD1 on 5 matching bases. Germline V gene lookup returns CDR1 SNHLY and CDR2 FYNNEI. The CDR3 runs 12 residues.

This clonotype was detected many times. The chain carries TRBV11-3 and TRBJ2-2; 14 bases are shared with TRBD2. CDR1 and CDR2 (germline): SGHNT, YENEEA. V shed 5 bases and J 3 bases; nucleotides not matched to a gene: 2. CDR3 size: 16 residues. The CDR3 reads CASSQGLAGDTGELFF. The CDR3, as DNA: TGTGCCAGCAGCCAGGGACTAGCGGGAGACACCGGGGAGCTGTTTTTT.